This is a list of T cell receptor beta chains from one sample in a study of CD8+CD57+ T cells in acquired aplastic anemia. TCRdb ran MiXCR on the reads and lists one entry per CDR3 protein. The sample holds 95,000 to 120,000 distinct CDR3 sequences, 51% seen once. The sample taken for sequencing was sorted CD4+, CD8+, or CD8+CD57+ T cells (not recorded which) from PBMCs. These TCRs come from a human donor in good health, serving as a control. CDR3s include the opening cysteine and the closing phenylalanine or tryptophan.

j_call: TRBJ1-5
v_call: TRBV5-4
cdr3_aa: CASSLGGSNQPQHF

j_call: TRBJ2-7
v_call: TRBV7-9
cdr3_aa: CASSTLSSYEQYF

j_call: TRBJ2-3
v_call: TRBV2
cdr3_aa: CASSEVRGTSTDTQYF

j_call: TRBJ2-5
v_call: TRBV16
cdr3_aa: CASSGSGREETQYF

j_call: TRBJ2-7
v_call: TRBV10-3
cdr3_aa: CAISGQTDRGVWEQYF

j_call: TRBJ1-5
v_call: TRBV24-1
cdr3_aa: CATSESDRARGQPQHF

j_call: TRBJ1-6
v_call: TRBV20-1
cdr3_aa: CSAARQGRNSPLHF

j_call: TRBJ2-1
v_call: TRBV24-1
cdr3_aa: CATSDTTGWGRDEQFF

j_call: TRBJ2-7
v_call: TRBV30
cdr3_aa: CAWSADSSYEQYF

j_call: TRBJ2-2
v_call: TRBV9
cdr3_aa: CASSVRTGELFF

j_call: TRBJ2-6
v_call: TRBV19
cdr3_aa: CATHSGANVLTF

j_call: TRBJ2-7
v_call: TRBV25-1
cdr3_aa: CASSAGRQGRSYEQYF

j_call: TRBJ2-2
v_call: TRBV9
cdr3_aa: CASSWTGANTGELFF

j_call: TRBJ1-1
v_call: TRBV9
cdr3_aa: CASSEGHPNTGAFF

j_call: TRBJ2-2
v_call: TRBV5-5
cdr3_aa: CASSSLLGELFF

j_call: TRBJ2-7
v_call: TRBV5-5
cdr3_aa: CASSLSAYEQYF

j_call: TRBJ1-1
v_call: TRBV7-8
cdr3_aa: CASRQHRVRREGNTEAFF

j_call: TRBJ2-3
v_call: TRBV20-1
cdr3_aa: CSARDRKNTDTQYF

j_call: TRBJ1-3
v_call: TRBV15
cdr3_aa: CATSRSLLGGSGNTIYF

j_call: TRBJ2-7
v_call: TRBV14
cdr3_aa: CASSWGSGYEQYF

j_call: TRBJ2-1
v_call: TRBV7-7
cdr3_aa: CATGSNLYNEQFF

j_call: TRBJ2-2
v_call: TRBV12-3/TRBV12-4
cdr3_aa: CASSLSEGGELFF

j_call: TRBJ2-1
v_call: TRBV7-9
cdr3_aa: CASSLTRGNEQFF

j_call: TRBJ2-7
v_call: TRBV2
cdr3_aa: CASSEGTGGLVEQYF

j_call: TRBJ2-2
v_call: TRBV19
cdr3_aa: CAGRGGVGDLFF

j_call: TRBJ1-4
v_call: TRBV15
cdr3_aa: CATSRWTGANEKLFF

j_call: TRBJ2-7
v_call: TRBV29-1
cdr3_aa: CSAQTTGVGYEQYF

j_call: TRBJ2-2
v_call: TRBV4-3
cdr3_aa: CASSHETRAGELFF

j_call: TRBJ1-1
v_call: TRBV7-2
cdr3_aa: CASSRQEGTEAFF

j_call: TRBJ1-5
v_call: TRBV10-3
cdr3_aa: CAISESGGVNQPQHF

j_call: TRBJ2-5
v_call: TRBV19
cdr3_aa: CACKTGLAGAETQYF

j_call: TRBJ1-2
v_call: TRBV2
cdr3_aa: CASSEGLQYGYTF

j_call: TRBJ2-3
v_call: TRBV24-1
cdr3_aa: CATSDKVTSGTDTQYF

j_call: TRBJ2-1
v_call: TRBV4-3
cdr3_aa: CASSQGATSPNNEQFF

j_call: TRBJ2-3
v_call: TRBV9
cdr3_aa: CASSVGVLITDTQYF